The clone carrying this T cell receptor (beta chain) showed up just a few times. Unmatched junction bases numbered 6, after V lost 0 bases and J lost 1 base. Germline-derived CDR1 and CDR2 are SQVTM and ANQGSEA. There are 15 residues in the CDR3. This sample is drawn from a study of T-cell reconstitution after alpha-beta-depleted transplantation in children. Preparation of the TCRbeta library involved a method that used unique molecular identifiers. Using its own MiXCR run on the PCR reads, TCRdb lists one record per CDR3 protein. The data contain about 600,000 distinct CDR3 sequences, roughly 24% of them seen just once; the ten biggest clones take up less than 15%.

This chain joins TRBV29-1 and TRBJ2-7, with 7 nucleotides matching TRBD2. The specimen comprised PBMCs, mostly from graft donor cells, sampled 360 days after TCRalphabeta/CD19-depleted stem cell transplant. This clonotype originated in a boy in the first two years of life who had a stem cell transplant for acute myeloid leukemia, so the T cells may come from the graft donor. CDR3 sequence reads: CSVEERGTGSYEQYF. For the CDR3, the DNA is TGCAGCGTTGAAGAGCGGGGGACCGGTTCCTACGAGCAGTACTTC.